Each of the 10 T cell receptor beta chains below was sequenced from the same sample in a study of cytomegalovirus exposure and HLA in healthy donors. Sequencing was performed with immunoSEQ multiplex PCR; in TCRdb, only in-frame clones are kept and a portion is missing. The sample has roughly 150,000 clones, around 81% seen once. What was sequenced was PBMCs. The receptor source for this set is a man under 40 in good health and CMV-seropositive.

This clone was seen only once. The rearrangement joins TRBV7-9 to TRBJ2-7, with a possible D match to TRBD1 (5 bases). The CDR3 runs to 12 residues. V lost 6 bases to trimming and J lost 4 bases, with 10 bases between them. CDR1 SEHNR and CDR2 FQNEAQ come from the germline V gene (reference sequence). The CDR3 coding sequence is TGTGCCAGCAGTATAGGGGTTTACGAGCAGTACTTC. This codes for CASSIGVYEQYF.

The chain employs TRBV7-9 and TRBJ1-1, with 8 bases matching TRBD1. The V gene end was trimmed by 4 bases and the J gene end by 5 bases; junction bases not matched to a gene: 6. The length of the CDR3 is 14 residues. The germline gives CDR1 SEHNR, CDR2 FQNEAQ (reference sequence). CDR3 sequence (DNA): TGTGCCAGCAGCTCCGGACAGGGTGTGACTGAAGCTTTCTTT. This encodes CASSSGQGVTEAFF.

This chain joins TRBV7-6 and TRBJ2-2; the match to TRBD2 covers 13 bases. Trimming at V came to 1 base and at J to 8 bases, leaving 10 bases not matched to a gene. The CDR3 contains 18 residues. Germline V CDR1 and CDR2: SGHVS, FNYEAQ. Written as DNA, the CDR3 is TGTGCCAGCAGCTTAGTCCCCGGGACTAGCGGGGTCGGTGGGGAGCTGTTTTTT. The encoded protein is CASSLVPGTSGVGGELFF. Using reference TRBV7-6 and TRBJ2-2 for the parts outside the CDR3, the full variable domain is GAGVSQSPRYKVTKRGQDVALRCDPISGHVSLYWYRQALGQGPEFLTYFNYEAQQDKSGLPNDRFSAERPEGSISTLTIQRTEQRDSAMYRCASSLVPGTSGVGGELFFGEGSRLTVL.

CDR3 nucleotide sequence: TGTGCCAGCAGCTTAGATGGGGGGACAGATACGCAGTATTTT. This encodes CASSLDGGTDTQYF. The chain joins TRBV7-9 to TRBJ2-3; D is possibly TRBD2 (6 bases). This CDR3 region has 14 residues. The germline V gene encodes CDR1 SEHNR and CDR2 FQNEAQ (reference sequence). V lost 1 base, J lost 3 bases, and 8 bases lay in between.

This clone has only a few counts. The rearrangement uses TRBV6-5 and TRBJ2-1; TRBD2 agrees at 7 bases. The CDR3 is 15 residues long. Per the germline V gene, CDR1 is MNHEY and CDR2 is SVGAGI. The V segment lost 6 bases and the J segment 2 bases; nucleotides outside the gene matches: 7. CDR3 sequence reads: CASRLLGGAYNEQFF. The CDR3 bases are TGTGCCAGCAGGCTCCTGGGGGGGGCCTACAATGAGCAGTTCTTC.

The chain has TRBV11-2 and TRBJ1-1; D perhaps matches TRBD1 (6 bases). V lost 3 bases and J 6 bases, leaving 11 bases between the germline ends. Germline assignment: CDR1 SGHAT and CDR2 FQNNGV. CDR3 length: 13 residues. CDR3: CASSLRGLAEAFF. The CDR3 nucleotides are TGTGCCAGCAGCTTGCGGGGGCTGGCTGAAGCTTTCTTT.

The V call is TRBV18, the J call TRBJ2-7; D perhaps matches TRBD2 (6 bases). Trimming removed 4 bases from V and 4 bases from J, with 17 bases in between. This CDR3 comprises 15 residues. The germline CDR1 and CDR2 sequences are KGHSH and LQKENI. The CDR3 sequence is CASSLDSAGGYEQYF. In DNA, the CDR3 is TGTGCCAGCTCACTCGACTCTGCTGGGGGGTACGAGCAGTACTTC.

In this sample, this clone turned up once. The V and J genes are TRBV5-1 and TRBJ2-7; 8 bases are a match to TRBD1. J was trimmed by 0 bases and V by 4 bases; bases with no gene match: 3. CDR1 is SGHRS and CDR2 is YFSETQ in the germline V gene. The CDR3 consists of 14 residues. Written as DNA, the CDR3 is TGCGCCAGCAGCACTGGACAGGGCTCCTACGAGCAGTACTTC. Protein sequence: CASSTGQGSYEQYF.

The chain couples TRBV29-1 to TRBJ2-1, with 10 bases aligning to TRBD1. Germline V gives CDR1 SQVTM, CDR2 ANQGSEA. This CDR3 region has 13 residues. V gave up 3 bases and J gave up 10 bases; unmatched junction bases: 6. Here the CDR3 DNA reads TGCAGCGTTGAGGGACAGGGGTCGGGAGAGCAGTTCTTC. It encodes CSVEGQGSGEQFF.

The rearrangement links TRBV7-9 to TRBJ2-6; D unresolved. This CDR3 is 16 amino acids long. V lost 5 bases and J 0 bases, leaving 11 bases between the germline ends. Germline V gene lookup returns CDR1 SEHNR and CDR2 FQNEAQ (reference sequence). CDR3 nucleotide sequence: TGTGCCAGCAGCCGACAATATATCTCTGGGGCCAACGTCCTGACTTTC. Encoded protein: CASSRQYISGANVLTF.